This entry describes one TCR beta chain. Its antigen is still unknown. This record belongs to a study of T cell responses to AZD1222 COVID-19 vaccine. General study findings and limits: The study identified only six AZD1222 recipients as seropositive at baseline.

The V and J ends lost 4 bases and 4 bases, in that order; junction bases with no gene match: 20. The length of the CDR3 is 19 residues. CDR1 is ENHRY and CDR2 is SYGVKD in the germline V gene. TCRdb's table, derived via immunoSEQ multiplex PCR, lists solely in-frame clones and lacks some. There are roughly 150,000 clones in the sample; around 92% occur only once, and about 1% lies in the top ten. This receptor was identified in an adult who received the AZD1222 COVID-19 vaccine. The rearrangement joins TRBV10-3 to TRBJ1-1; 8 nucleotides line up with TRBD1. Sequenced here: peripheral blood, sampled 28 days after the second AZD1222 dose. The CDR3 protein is CAISALPTGQAVKRTEAFF. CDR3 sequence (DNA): TGTGCCATCAGTGCGTTACCGACGGGACAGGCGGTAAAGCGCACTGAAGCTTTCTTT.